This T cell receptor beta chain was sequenced for a study of human T cells and chemical hapten exposure. In the library, unique molecular identifiers were attached to individual cDNA molecules. MiXCR was run by TCRdb on the RACE reads, yielding one entry per CDR3 protein. The profile covers just over 350,000 distinct CDR3 sequences, with nearly 6.5% appearing a single time and 4.5% to 6% taken by the ten largest. This clonotype was observed many times. As for time point: patch test 2, 6 weeks after DPC sensitization. Specified treatment: therapeutic diphenylcyclopropenone sensitization with weekly scalp DPC. The receptor was isolated from a young woman with alopecia areata. Some clones in this sample may be carry-over from other donors' samples. The starting material was whole blood, obtained in connection with sensitization to the hapten diphenylcyclopropenone (DPC).

The CDR3 here is CASGKLTDTQYF. The DNA of the CDR3 is TGTGCCAGCGGAAAACTAACAGATACGCAGTATTTT. The chain has TRBV11-2 and TRBJ2-3; D is unresolved. Germline V gives CDR1 SGHAT, CDR2 FQNNGV. The CDR3 has 12 residues. Trimming cost V 8 bases and J 3 bases, with 9 bases left between them.